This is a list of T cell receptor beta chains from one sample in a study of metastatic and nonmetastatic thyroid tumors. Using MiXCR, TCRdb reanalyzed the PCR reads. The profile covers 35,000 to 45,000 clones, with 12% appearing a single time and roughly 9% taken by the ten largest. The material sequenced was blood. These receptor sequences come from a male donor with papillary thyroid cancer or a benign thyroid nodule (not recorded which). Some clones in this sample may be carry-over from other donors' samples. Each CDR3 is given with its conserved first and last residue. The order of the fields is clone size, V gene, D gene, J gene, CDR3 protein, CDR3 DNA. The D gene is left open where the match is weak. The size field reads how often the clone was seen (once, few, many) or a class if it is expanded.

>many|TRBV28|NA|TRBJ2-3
CASRSQGLGTDTQYF
TGTGCCAGCAGATCTCAGGGGCTCGGCACAGATACGCAGTATTTT
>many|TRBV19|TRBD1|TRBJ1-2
CASSSDRARYGYTF
TGTGCCAGTAGCTCGGACAGGGCGCGGTATGGCTACACCTTC
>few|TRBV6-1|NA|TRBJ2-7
CASSNKYEQYF
TGTGCCAGCAGTAACAAGTACGAGCAGTACTTC
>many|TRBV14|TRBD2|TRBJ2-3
CASSHAGAPDTQYF
TGTGCCAGCAGCCATGCGGGAGCCCCAGATACGCAGTATTTT
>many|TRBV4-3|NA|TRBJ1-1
CASSHQEGLSGTEAFF
TGCGCCAGCAGCCACCAAGAGGGGTTATCGGGCACTGAAGCTTTCTTT
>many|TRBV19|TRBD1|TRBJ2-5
CASSAGTGGWDQYF
TGTGCCAGTAGTGCGGGGACAGGGGGATGGGACCAGTACTTC
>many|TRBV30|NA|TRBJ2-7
CAWGGRNPTYEQYF
TGTGCCTGGGGGGGCCGGAACCCAACCTACGAGCAGTACTTC
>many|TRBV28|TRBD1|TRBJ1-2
CASRRDRDSPTNYGYTF
TGTGCCAGCAGGAGGGACAGGGACTCCCCTACTAACTATGGCTACACCTTC
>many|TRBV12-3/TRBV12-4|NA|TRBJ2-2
CASSSETGELFF
TGTGCCAGCAGTTCCGAGACAGGGGAGCTGTTTTTT
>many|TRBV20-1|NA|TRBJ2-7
CSASGTPYEQYF
TGCAGTGCTAGCGGAACACCTTACGAGCAGTACTTC
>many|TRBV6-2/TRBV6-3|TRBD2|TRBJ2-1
CASIDSGSPEQFF
TGTGCCAGCATTGATAGCGGGAGTCCCGAGCAGTTCTTC